Below are 8 T cell receptor beta chains sequenced from a single sample in a study of CD8 T cells in Susac syndrome. After extraction with the RNeasy kit, about 0.45 to 1 ug of the RNA was reverse transcribed using random hexamers. TCRdb reprocessed the immunoSEQ multiplex PCR reads via MiXCR and lists one record per CDR3 protein. Found here are around 180,000 distinct CDR3 sequences, approximately 96% of them singletons; the top ten hold less than 0.2%. The sequenced sample was CD8+ T cells from PBMCs. Source of these receptors: a human donor with multiple sclerosis.

CDR3 sequence: CASASATQGPGYTF. In DNA, the CDR3 is TGTGCCAGCGCCTCAGCTACACAGGGGCCTGGCTACACCTTC. V and J are TRBV27 and TRBJ1-2, with 7 bases lining up with TRBD1. CDR1 MNHEY and CDR2 SMNVEV come from the germline V gene (reference sequence). This CDR3 is built from 14 residues. V lost 8 bases, J lost 7 bases, and 13 bases stayed unmatched.

The V call is TRBV10-3, the J call TRBJ2-7; possible D gene TRBD2, 5 bases. Deletions cut 6 bases from V and 4 bases from J, with 10 bases between. This CDR3 spans 12 amino acids. The germline V gene has CDR1 ENHRY and CDR2 SYGVKD. CDR3: CAIRSGSYEQYF. CDR3 DNA: TGTGCCATCAGGAGCGGATCATACGAGCAGTACTTC.

The chain is built from TRBV6-6 and TRBJ2-3; tentative D call: TRBD2 (5 bases). The CDR3 totals 15 residues. Germline V gene lookup returns CDR1 MNHNY and CDR2 SVGAGI (reference sequence). V lost 2 bases and J 4 bases, leaving 13 bases between the germline ends. CDR3 bases: TGTGCCAGCAGTTACGGAGGTGGGATGGCAGATACGCAGTATTTT. Its translation is CASSYGGGMADTQYF.

The chain has TRBV12-5 and TRBJ2-2, with 7 positions matching TRBD2. The germline gives CDR1 LGHNT, CDR2 FRNRAP. The CDR3 has 17 amino acids. V shed 5 bases, J shed 2 bases, and the junction held 11 bases outside the gene matches. CDR3 nucleotide sequence: TGTGCTAGTGGTGACGCGGGACTAATATATAACACCGGGGAGCTGTTTTTT. This codes for CASGDAGLIYNTGELFF.

The rearrangement links TRBV29-1 to TRBJ2-7; D is perhaps TRBD1 or TRBD2 (5 bases each). The CDR3 spans 13 residues. Germline V CDR1 and CDR2: SQVTM, ANQGSEA. V lost 5 bases and J lost 2, with 13 bases in between. The CDR3 DNA reads TGCAGCGTTCCCTCAGGGACGACCTACGAGCAGTACTTC. Amino acid sequence: CSVPSGTTYEQYF.

The rearrangement uses TRBV7-9 and TRBJ2-5; D perhaps matches TRBD1 (6 bases). The germline V and J ends were trimmed by 6 bases and 5 bases, with 22 bases remaining between them. Germline V CDR1 and CDR2: SEHNR, FQNEAQ (reference sequence). The CDR3 covers 16 residues. The CDR3 here is CASRLTDWQGRETQYF. CDR3 sequence (DNA): TGTGCCAGCAGGTTAACGGATTGGCAGGGGCGCGAGACCCAGTACTTC.

The V call is TRBV12-5, the J call TRBJ2-1, with TRBD1 as a possible D gene (5 bases). The CDR3 has 16 amino acids. Trimming shortened V by 1 base and J by 8 bases, and 18 bases separated the two germline ends. Germline lookup yields CDR1 LGHNT and CDR2 FRNRAP. As DNA, the CDR3 is TGTGCTAGTGGTTTGGCCCCCCCGGGTTGGGGCGATGAGCAGTTCTTC. It is translated as CASGLAPPGWGDEQFF.

This CDR3 is CASSQVAGEYNEQFF. The CDR3 DNA reads as TGCGCCAGCAGCCAAGTAGCGGGGGAATACAATGAGCAGTTCTTC. The V call is TRBV4-1, the J call TRBJ2-1; 9 positions agree with TRBD2. CDR1 MGHRA and CDR2 YSYEKL come from the germline V gene. V dropped 1 base and J dropped 4; count of bases not matched to a gene: 2. CDR3 size: 15 residues.